The 24 T cell receptor beta chains listed next were all sequenced from one sample in a study of molecular identifiers for immune sequencing clone quantification. One entry per CDR3 protein, called by TCRdb with MiXCR from the PCR reads. The table has around 460,000 distinct CDR3 sequences, about 21% seen once. Material: naive CD8+ T cells from blood, with Jurkat cell RNA spiked in. Subset: FACS-sorted CD8+CD4-CCR7+CD45RA+ naive T cells. The source of these receptors is a human donor in good health. Some libraries in this study had Jurkat cell RNA spiked in.

This clonotype was observed at least ten times. The chain uses TRBV27 and TRBJ1-6; D unresolved. The V gene lost 5 bases and the J gene lost 12 bases, with 11 bases spanning the gap. The CDR3 contains 12 residues. The germline CDR1 and CDR2 sequences are MNHEY and SMNVEV (reference sequence). Written as DNA, the CDR3 is TGTGCCAGCAGTCAGATCGGGGAACCCCTCCACTTT. It encodes CASSQIGEPLHF.

This clonotype has a count of ten or more. The rearrangement links TRBV30 to TRBJ2-7; no clear D gene. V was pared by 2 bases and J by 2 bases, with 10 bases between. The CDR3 runs 13 residues. The germline V gene has CDR1 GTSNPN and CDR2 SVGIG (reference sequence). The CDR3 protein is CAWSRVVTYEQYF. As DNA, the CDR3 is TGTGCCTGGAGTAGGGTGGTGACCTACGAGCAGTACTTC.

This clonotype was found a few times. The chain couples TRBV19 to TRBJ1-4, with D unresolved. CDR3 size: 13 residues. Trimming stripped 5 bases from V and 0 bases from J, with 4 bases between. Germline CDR1 LNHDA, CDR2 SQIVND (reference sequence). DNA for the CDR3: TGTGCCAGTAGTCTTACAACTAATGAAAAACTGTTTTTT. Its translation: CASSLTTNEKLFF.

The V and J genes are TRBV6-2 or TRBV6-3 and TRBJ1-2, with D unresolved. Looked up from germline, CDR1 is MNHEY and CDR2 is SVGEGT. The CDR3 runs 14 residues. The ends were cut back, 2 bases at V and 0 bases at J, with 7 bases in the middle. CDR3: CASSYNGANYGYTF. Here the CDR3 DNA reads TGTGCCAGCAGTTACAATGGAGCTAACTATGGCTACACCTTC.

This clonotype was counted at least ten times. Here the CDR3 reads CASSDGLASTDTQYF. The CDR3 DNA is TGTGCCAGCAGCGACGGACTTGCTAGCACAGATACGCAGTATTTT. J is TRBJ2-3 and V is TRBV6-5; TRBD2 might be the D (5 bases). Germline assignment: CDR1 MNHEY and CDR2 SVGAGI. The ends were cut back, 6 bases at V and 0 bases at J, with 13 bases in the middle. This CDR3 has 15 residues.

This clonotype was seen a handful of times. The chain carries TRBV7-9 and TRBJ1-4, with D possibly matching TRBD1 (6 bases). The CDR3 consists of 13 residues. Trimming cost V 8 bases and J 4 bases, with 11 bases left between them. Germline assignment: CDR1 SEHNR and CDR2 FQNEAQ (reference sequence). CDR3 coding DNA: TGTGCCAGCTTGGACAGCCTTAATGAAAAACTGTTTTTT. This encodes CASLDSLNEKLFF.

The gene calls are TRBV7-9 and TRBJ2-1; D might be TRBD2 (7 bases). Germline values: CDR1 SEHNR, CDR2 FQNEAQ (reference sequence). This CDR3 is built from 14 residues. Deletions cut 3 bases from V and 6 bases from J, with 12 bases between. CDR3 amino acids: CASSLGGLTNEQFF. The CDR3 DNA reads TGTGCCAGCAGCTTGGGGGGGCTAACCAATGAGCAGTTCTTC.

Remarks on this clonotype: A read error is possible here, since a much larger clone lies one base away. The rearrangement uses TRBV7-2 and TRBJ1-5; D not certain. The CDR3 loop spans 13 amino acids. CDR1 and CDR2 (germline): SGHTA, FQGNSA. The CDR3 region is CANSLLSYQPQHF. The CDR3, as DNA: TGTGCCAACAGCTTATTGAGCTATCAGCCCCAGCATTTT.

This clonotype was recorded a few times. The rearrangement uses TRBV27 and TRBJ2-7; no clear D. Looked up from germline, CDR1 is MNHEY and CDR2 is SMNVEV (reference sequence). The V gene lost 2 bases and the J gene lost 2 bases, with 10 bases spanning the gap. This CDR3 has 14 amino acids. CDR3 loop: CASSLESGAYEQYF. As DNA, the CDR3 is TGTGCCAGCAGTTTAGAGTCCGGAGCCTACGAGCAGTACTTC.

This clonotype was recorded a few times. The chain recombines TRBV19 with TRBJ1-1, with unresolved D. CDR1 is LNHDA, CDR2 SQIVND, per germline (reference sequence). V was trimmed by 5 bases and J by 1 base, leaving 8 bases between them. The CDR3 is made up of 13 amino acids. CDR3 residues: CASSFQTNTEAFF. The CDR3 DNA follows: TGTGCCAGTAGTTTTCAGACGAACACTGAAGCTTTCTTT.

This clonotype came up a few times. The V and J genes are TRBV7-9 and TRBJ1-3; D possibly corresponds to TRBD1 (6 bases). Trimming took off 7 bases at V and 0 bases at J, with 16 bases between the two ends. The CDR3 has 16 amino acids. Germline V gene lookup returns CDR1 SEHNR and CDR2 FQNEAQ (reference sequence). CDR3 nucleotide sequence: TGTGCCAGCACCCTAGGGGGGGCGCACTCTGGAAACACCATATATTTT. This codes for CASTLGGAHSGNTIYF.

The chain is built from TRBV10-3 and TRBJ1-1; D gene uncertain. This CDR3 contains 13 residues. V shed 7 bases and J shed 1 base, with 10 bases lying between them. CDR1 ENHRY and CDR2 SYGVKD come from the germline V gene. In DNA, the CDR3 is TGTGCCATCAATACTGAGACGAACACTGAAGCTTTCTTT. Amino acid sequence: CAINTETNTEAFF.

Concerning this clonotype itself: An end of the junction differs from the germline gene, which may be a read error. The V and J genes are TRBV5-3 and TRBJ2-1; 8 bases map to TRBD2. TRBV5-3 is filed as an ORF, its function uncertain. This CDR3 contains 15 residues. The CDR3 sequence is CASSLYSGGLDEQLF. CDR3 sequence (DNA): TGTGCCAGCAGCTTGTACAGCGGGGGACTCGATGAGCAGCTCTTC.

This clonotype came up many times. The chain is built from TRBV7-9 and TRBJ2-7; tentatively, D is TRBD2 (5 bases). Per germline, CDR1 SEHNR and CDR2 FQNEAQ (reference sequence). The CDR3 covers 12 residues. V was cut by 1 base and J by 4 bases, with 5 bases left in between. CDR3 protein: CASSLGEYEQYF. The CDR3 region has the DNA TGTGCCAGCAGCTTAGGGGAGTACGAGCAGTACTTC.

This clonotype appeared many times. The V gene is TRBV7-9, the J gene TRBJ2-2; D possibly corresponds to TRBD2 (6 bases). The CDR3 totals 16 residues. Trimming took off 1 base at V and 8 bases at J, with 17 bases between the two ends. CDR1 and CDR2 from the germline V gene are SEHNR and FQNEAQ (reference sequence). CDR3 region: CASSLEEGLHRGELFF. In nucleotides, the CDR3 is TGTGCCAGCAGCTTAGAGGAGGGACTGCACCGGGGGGAGCTGTTTTTT.

The gene calls are TRBV4-2 and TRBJ2-7; 7 bases are shared with TRBD2. The CDR3 is 16 residues long. V lost 3 bases, J lost 0 bases, and 8 bases stayed unmatched. Germline values: CDR1 LGHNA, CDR2 YNFKEQ. CDR3 sequence reads: CASSQATGGSSYEQYF. In DNA form, the CDR3 reads TGTGCCAGCAGCCAGGCGACGGGCGGGAGCTCCTACGAGCAGTACTTC.

Concerning this clonotype itself: One end of the junction is discordant with germline, which a read error may explain. The rearrangement links TRBV12-3 or TRBV12-4 to TRBJ2-3; weak D call: TRBD1 (6 bases). CDR3 length: 14 amino acids. The CDR3 bases are TGTGCCTGCAGTTTAGTAGGGGGAGCAGATACGCAGTATTTT. Translated, it gives CACSLVGGADTQYF.

The chain employs TRBV4-3 and TRBJ2-3; TRBD2 aligns across 7 bases. The CDR3 totals 18 residues. J gave up 0 bases and V 8 bases, and 17 bases lay outside the gene matches. Germline assignment: CDR1 LGHNA and CDR2 YSLEER. CDR3 DNA: TGCGCCAGCGGCGCTGGGTGGGCGGGGGTAACTAGCACAGATACGCAGTATTTT. It codes for CASGAGWAGVTSTDTQYF.

As regards this clonotype: Since a much larger clone is just one base distant, this may be a read error. The chain uses TRBV5-1 and TRBJ2-7; possible D gene TRBD1, 5 bases. CDR1 and CDR2 (germline): SGHRS, YFSETQ. This CDR3 spans 12 amino acids. Trimming left V 7 bases short and J 6 bases short, with 14 bases between. CDR3 loop: CASGPAGLEQYF. The CDR3 DNA is TGCGCCAGCGGCCCCGCAGGGCTCGAGCAGTACTTC. The entire variable domain, with the rest obtained from reference TRBV5-1 and TRBJ2-7, is as follows: KAGVTQTPRYLIKTRGQQVTLSCSPISGHRSVSWYQQTPGQGLQFLFEYFSETQRNKGNFPGRFSGRQFSNSRSEMNVSTLELGDSALYLCASGPAGLEQYFGPGTRLTVT.

This clonotype came up many times. The chain is built from TRBV30 and TRBJ2-4, with D perhaps matching TRBD2 (6 bases). The CDR3 has 12 amino acids. CDR1 and CDR2 from the germline V gene are GTSNPN and SVGIG (reference sequence). V lost 2 bases and J 6 bases, leaving 8 bases between the germline ends. The CDR3 loop reads CAWSSGVNIQYF. CDR3 nucleotides: TGTGCCTGGAGTTCGGGGGTAAACATTCAGTACTTC.

To note about this clonotype: A read error is possible here, since a much larger clone lies one base away. The rearrangement uses TRBV7-2 and TRBJ2-7, with D possibly matching TRBD2 (7 bases). CDR1 is SGHTA, CDR2 FQGNSA, per germline. The CDR3 consists of 14 residues. CDR3 region: CAGSLGGGNEEQYF. CDR3 nucleotide sequence: TGTGCCGGCAGCTTAGGGGGGGGGAATGAGGAGCAGTACTTC.

This clonotype was found many times. V usage is TRBV29-1 and J usage is TRBJ2-3, with unresolved D. The CDR3 is made up of 15 amino acids. The germline CDR1 and CDR2 sequences are SQVTM and ANQGSEA. The germline V and J ends were trimmed by 1 base and 4 bases, with 15 bases remaining between them. The DNA of the CDR3 is TGCAGCGTTGAAGTCGGGCACGAAACCCCAGATACGCAGTATTTT. This codes for CSVEVGHETPDTQYF.

This clonotype was observed many times. The chain couples TRBV7-2 to TRBJ1-4; D is unresolved. CDR3 length: 19 amino acids. Trimming removed 1 base from V and 1 base from J, with 19 bases in between. Germline V gene lookup returns CDR1 SGHTA and CDR2 FQGNSA. The CDR3: CASSLDPVVAAETNEKLFF. DNA of the CDR3: TGTGCCAGCAGCTTAGATCCGGTCGTGGCAGCGGAAACTAATGAAAAACTGTTTTTT.

This clonotype was counted at least ten times. This chain uses TRBV7-2 with TRBJ2-1, with 8 positions matching TRBD2. CDR1 and CDR2 from the germline V gene are SGHTA and FQGNSA. This CDR3 has 15 amino acids. Trimming removed 6 bases from V and 6 bases from J; junction bases left unmatched: 10. The CDR3 loop reads CASRRSGSSSNEQFF. In DNA form, the CDR3 reads TGTGCCAGCAGAAGAAGCGGGAGCAGTTCCAATGAGCAGTTCTTC.